Listed here are 3 T cell receptor beta chains from one sample, sequenced in a study of radiation and T cells in renal cell carcinoma. The protocol was immunoSEQ multiplex PCR, while the TCRdb copy is restricted to in-frame clones and leaves out a portion. The sample carries 100,000 to 150,000 clones, around 80% recorded once. Described time point: baseline pretreatment blood. Treatment meaning: 15 Gy SBRT to primary tumor, nephrectomy 4 weeks later. Specimen: blood, collected from a patient whose treatment included radiotherapy and nephrectomy. Receptors were obtained from a woman in her fifties or sixties with renal cell carcinoma.

CDR3 DNA: TGTGCCAGTAGCCCGGGAGCGGGGGCTGGCCAAGAGACCCAGTACTTC. Encoded protein: CASSPGAGAGQETQYF. J is TRBJ2-5 and V is TRBV19, with 8 positions matching TRBD2. V lost 6 bases to trimming and J lost 1 base; unmatched junction nucleotides: 10. Germline lookup yields CDR1 LNHDA and CDR2 SQIVND (reference sequence). There are 16 residues in the CDR3.

The chain links TRBV30 to TRBJ1-1, with D tentatively TRBD1 (5 bases). The V and J ends lost 1 base and 1 base respectively, with 10 bases between them. The CDR3 runs 14 residues. Germline V gene lookup returns CDR1 GTSNPN and CDR2 SVGIG (reference sequence). The CDR3 coding sequence is TGTGCCTGGAGTGGATCGGGGCGGAACACTGAAGCTTTCTTT. It translates to CAWSGSGRNTEAFF. Together with reference TRBV30 and TRBJ1-1, the CDR3 gives the full variable domain: SQTIHQWPATLVQPVGSPLSLECTVEGTSNPNLYWYRQAAGRGLQLLFYSVGIGQISSEVPQNLSASRPQDRQFILSSKKLLLSDSGFYLCAWSGSGRNTEAFFGQGTRLTVV.

The chain couples TRBV7-2 to TRBJ1-2; TRBD1 aligns across 7 bases. V lost 7 bases, J lost 8 bases, and 10 bases stayed unmatched. This CDR3 has 13 residues. CDR1 SGHTA and CDR2 FQGNSA come from the germline V gene. DNA of the CDR3: TGTGCCAGCAAAAAGGGGGCAGGGGCGGGCTACACCTTC. This translates into CASKKGAGAGYTF.